This is a list of T cell receptor beta chains from one sample in a study of T cells in Graves' hyperthyroidism and ophthalmopathy. TCRdb re-called the multiplex PCR reads with MiXCR, one entry per CDR3 protein. Here the sample spans a few hundred thousand distinct CDR3 sequences, roughly 15% being singletons. The material sequenced was blood. These receptors were taken from a woman in her thirties or forties with Graves' hyperthyroidism that later progressed to Graves' ophthalmopathy. CDR3s include the opening cysteine and the closing phenylalanine or tryptophan. D genes are given only for firm matches. A row's size may be missing; if present it is once, few, many or a size class.

V gene	D gene	J gene	clone size	CDR3 DNA	CDR3 protein
TRBV5-1	-	TRBJ1-1	many	TGCGCCAGCAGCTTCGCAGGAGAAACTGAAGCTTTCTTT	CASSFAGETEAFF
TRBV4-1	TRBD2	TRBJ2-7	-	TGCGCCAGCAGCACCGGGACTAGCGGGAGATTCTACGAGCAGTACTTC	CASSTGTSGRFYEQYF
TRBV5-1	-	TRBJ2-7	many	TGCGCCAGCAGCTTTGAGGGGGACGAGCAGTACTTC	CASSFEGDEQYF
TRBV4-1	TRBD1	TRBJ1-5	-	TGCGCCAGCAGCCACGATGCCCTTACAGGGGGAGATCAGCCCCAGCATTTT	CASSHDALTGGDQPQHF
TRBV5-5	-	TRBJ2-1	-	TGTGCCAGCAGCACGACACTGACAGGTGGGCACAATGAGCAGTTCTTC	CASSTTLTGGHNEQFF
TRBV28	-	TRBJ1-1	many	TGTGCCACCCAGGTTTTATACACTGAAGCTTTCTTT	CATQVLYTEAFF
TRBV9	TRBD2	TRBJ2-1	many	TGTGCCAGCAGCGCAGGGACTAGCGGGAGTGAGCAGTTCTTC	CASSAGTSGSEQFF
TRBV28	-	TRBJ1-2	-	TGTGCCAGCAGTTTATGGGGACTTTCCCAGGGATATGGCTACACCTTC	CASSLWGLSQGYGYTF
TRBV6-1	TRBD2	TRBJ2-3	many	TGTGCCAGCATCGCAACTAGCGGTAGCACAGATACGCAGTATTTT	CASIATSGSTDTQYF
TRBV6-1	-	TRBJ1-4	-	TGTGCCAGCAGTGCCTACAACTCAGGGATAGCTAATGAAAAACTGTTTTTT	CASSAYNSGIANEKLFF
TRBV7-9	-	TRBJ2-7	many	TGTGCCAGCAGTTCCACCGGCAACTCCTACGAGCAGTACTTC	CASSSTGNSYEQYF
TRBV18	-	TRBJ1-6	-	TGTGCCAGCTCACCTGGGGCAGGGAGAAATTCACCCCTCCACTTT	CASSPGAGRNSPLHF
TRBV10-3	TRBD2	TRBJ2-3	many	TGTGCCATCAGTGAGTGGAGCGGGAGATTAGATACGCAGTATTTT	CAISEWSGRLDTQYF
TRBV19	-	TRBJ2-3	-	TGTGCCAGTAGCTTAAATAAGGGAGATACGCAGTATTTT	CASSLNKGDTQYF
TRBV7-9	TRBD2	TRBJ2-1	-	TGTGCCAGCAGCCCCCGCAGGACTAGCGGGAGTAAGAATGAGCAGTTCTTC	CASSPRRTSGSKNEQFF
TRBV20-1	TRBD2	TRBJ2-7	many	TGCAGTGTCAAAACTAGCGGAAACTCCTACGAGCAGTACTTC	CSVKTSGNSYEQYF
TRBV20-1	-	TRBJ2-5	many	TGCAGTGCGCAGGGCCAAGAGACCCAGTACTTC	CSAQGQETQYF
TRBV20-1	-	TRBJ1-2	-	TGCAGTGCTAAATCTCCAGGGTATAACTATGGCTACACCTTC	CSAKSPGYNYGYTF